Listed below are T cell receptor beta chains from one sample, sequenced in a study of graft-versus-host responses after intestinal transplantation. The table came from immunoSEQ multiplex PCR; TCRdb's copy has only in-frame clones and leaves some out. The top ten clones hold 0.9% to 1.2% of a sample with around 30,000 clones, approximately 82% of them seen once. Here the sequenced sample was PBMCs, taken 28 days after intestinal transplant. All receptors derive from a human patient who received an intestinal transplant, so some T cells may come from the graft donor. Each CDR3 is given with its conserved first and last residue. The D gene is left open where the match is weak.

j_gene	v_gene	d_gene	CDR3aa	CDR3nt
TRBJ2-5	TRBV2	TRBD1	CASSRRTGETQYF	TGTGCCAGCTCAAGGAGGACAGGGGAGACCCAGTACTTC
TRBJ2-1	TRBV29-1	.	CSVEVSVQAGEQFF	TGCAGCGTTGAAGTTTCGGTTCAAGCGGGTGAGCAGTTCTTC
TRBJ2-1	TRBV19	.	CASRIGGSSYNEQFF	TGTGCCAGTCGGATAGGGGGGAGCTCCTACAATGAGCAGTTCTTC
TRBJ1-1	TRBV2	TRBD1	CASSFWTGGMRNTEAFF	TGTGCCAGCAGTTTCTGGACAGGGGGAATGAGGAACACTGAAGCTTTCTTT
TRBJ2-4	TRBV4-2	.	CASSLLGIRLAKNIQYF	TGTGCCAGCAGCTTACTAGGGATAAGACTAGCCAAAAACATTCAGTACTTC
TRBJ2-1	TRBV28	.	CASSRPGNEQFF	TGTGCCAGCAGCCGCCCGGGGAATGAGCAGTTCTTC
TRBJ2-1	TRBV28	.	CASSGPSSEQFF	TGTGCCAGCAGTGGGCCCAGTAGTGAGCAGTTCTTC
TRBJ1-5	TRBV9	.	CASSVGGNNQPQHF	TGTGCCAGCAGCGTAGGAGGGAACAATCAGCCCCAGCATTTT
TRBJ2-1	TRBV9	.	CASSPLGDEQFF	TGTGCCAGCAGCCCCTTAGGAGATGAGCAGTTCTTC
TRBJ2-7	TRBV28	.	CASSLGRNSYEQYF	TGTGCCAGCAGTTTGGGGCGGAACTCCTACGAGCAGTACTTC
TRBJ1-2	TRBV11-2	.	CASSLEGAGDGYTF	TGTGCCAGCAGCTTAGAGGGGGCTGGGGATGGCTACACCTTC
TRBJ2-5	TRBV7-9	.	CASSSRSQETQYF	TGTGCCAGCAGCTCGCGGAGCCAAGAGACCCAGTACTTC
TRBJ2-7	TRBV13	TRBD1	CASSSTRGHPFYEQYF	TGTGCCAGCAGCTCTACCAGGGGGCACCCCTTCTACGAGCAGTACTTC
TRBJ2-7	TRBV28	.	CASSPDRYEQYF	TGTGCCAGCAGTCCCGACCGCTACGAGCAGTACTTC
TRBJ2-2	TRBV4-2	TRBD2	CASSPSSGVDGELFF	TGTGCCAGCAGCCCGTCTAGCGGGGTGGACGGGGAGCTGTTTTTT
TRBJ1-4	TRBV19	TRBD1	CASSIGPGTGHTTNEKLFF	TGTGCCAGTAGTATAGGACCCGGGACAGGGCACACAACTAATGAAAAACTGTTTTTT